This record concerns one T cell receptor beta chain sequence. In the original analysis: Cell counts per sample came from amplifying reference gene primers. The data were produced by immunoSEQ multiplex PCR, yet TCRdb's version contains in-frame clones alone and is incomplete. The V and J calls and the clone size are those of that table, but D and trimming were determined from the DNA. The data show 150,000 to 200,000 clones, with 70% to 90% seen just once and approximately 5.4% held by the top ten. The data were obtained in a study of blood T cell repertoires in COVID-19. For the study at large: Both acute and convalescent COVID-19 samples were obtained from the United States, Italy and Spain. Nucleic acid was either cDNA or gDNA, and it came from T cells, B-cell-depleted T cells, or PBMCs.

Seattle enrolled patients during active infection and tracked them longitudinally. Germline V gene lookup returns CDR1 SGHVS and CDR2 FQNEAQ. CDR3 length: 13 residues. V lost 5 bases to trimming and J lost 8 bases; unmatched junction nucleotides: 8. The sequencing input was peripheral blood. The chain links TRBV7-8 to TRBJ1-2; TRBD1 aligns across 7 bases. The clonotype originates from a woman aged 45-60 years with COVID-19, enrolled during active disease. As DNA, the CDR3 is TGTGCCAGCAGCCTAGGACAGGACTCGGGCTACACCTTC. It yields the protein CASSLGQDSGYTF.